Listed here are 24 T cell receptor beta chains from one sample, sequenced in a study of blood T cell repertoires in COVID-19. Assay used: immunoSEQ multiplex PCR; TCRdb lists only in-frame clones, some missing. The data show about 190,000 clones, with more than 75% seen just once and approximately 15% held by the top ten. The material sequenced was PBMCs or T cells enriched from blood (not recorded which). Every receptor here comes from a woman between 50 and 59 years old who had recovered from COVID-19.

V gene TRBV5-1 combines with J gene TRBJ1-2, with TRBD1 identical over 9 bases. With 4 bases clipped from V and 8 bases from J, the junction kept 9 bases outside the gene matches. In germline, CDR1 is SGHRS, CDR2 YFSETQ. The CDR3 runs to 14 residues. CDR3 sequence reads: CASSQGTGGHGYTF. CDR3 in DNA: TGCGCCAGCAGCCAAGGAACAGGGGGCCACGGCTACACCTTC.

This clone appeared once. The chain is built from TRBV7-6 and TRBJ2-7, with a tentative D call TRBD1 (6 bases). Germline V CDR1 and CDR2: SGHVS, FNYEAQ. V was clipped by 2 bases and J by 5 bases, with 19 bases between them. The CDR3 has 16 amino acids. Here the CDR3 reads CASSLYEAEQGNEQYF. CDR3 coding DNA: TGTGCCAGCAGCTTATATGAGGCGGAGCAGGGGAACGAGCAGTACTTC.

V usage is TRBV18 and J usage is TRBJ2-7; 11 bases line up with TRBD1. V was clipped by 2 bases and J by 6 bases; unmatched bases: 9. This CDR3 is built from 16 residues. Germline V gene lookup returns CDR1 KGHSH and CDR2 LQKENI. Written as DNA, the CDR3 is TGTGCCAGCTCACCAGGACAGGGGGCGAAGAGGCGCGAGCAGTACTTC. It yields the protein CASSPGQGAKRREQYF.

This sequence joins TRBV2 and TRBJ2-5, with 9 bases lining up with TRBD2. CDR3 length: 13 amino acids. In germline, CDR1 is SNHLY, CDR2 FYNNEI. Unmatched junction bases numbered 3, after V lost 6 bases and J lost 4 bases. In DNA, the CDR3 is TGTGCCAGCAGGCCGGGACTAGCAGAGACCCAGTACTTC. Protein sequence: CASRPGLAETQYF.

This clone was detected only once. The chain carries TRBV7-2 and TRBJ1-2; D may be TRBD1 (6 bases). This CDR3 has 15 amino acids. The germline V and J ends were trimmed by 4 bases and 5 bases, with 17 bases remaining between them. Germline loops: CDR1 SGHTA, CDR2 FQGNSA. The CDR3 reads CASSSTTGTGYGYTF. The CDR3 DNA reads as TGTGCCAGCAGCTCCACGACAGGAACGGGTTATGGCTACACCTTC.

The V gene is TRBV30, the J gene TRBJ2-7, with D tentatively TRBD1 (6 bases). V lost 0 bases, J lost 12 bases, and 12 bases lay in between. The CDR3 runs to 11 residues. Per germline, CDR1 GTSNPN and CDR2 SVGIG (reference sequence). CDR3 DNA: TGTGCCTGGAGTGTACAGGGTAGCCGGTACTTC. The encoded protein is CAWSVQGSRYF. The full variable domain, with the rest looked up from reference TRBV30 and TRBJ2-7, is SQTIHQWPATLVQPVGSPLSLECTVEGTSNPNLYWYRQAAGRGLQLLFYSVGIGQISSEVPQNLSASRPQDRQFILSSKKLLLSDSGFYLCAWSVQGSRYFGPGTRLTVT.

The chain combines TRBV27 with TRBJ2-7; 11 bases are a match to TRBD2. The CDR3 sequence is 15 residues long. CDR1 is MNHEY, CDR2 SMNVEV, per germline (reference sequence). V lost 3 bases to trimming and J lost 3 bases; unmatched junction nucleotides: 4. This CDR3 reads CASSLGTSGSYEQYF. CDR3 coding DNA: TGTGCCAGCAGTTTGGGAACTAGCGGGAGCTACGAGCAGTACTTC.

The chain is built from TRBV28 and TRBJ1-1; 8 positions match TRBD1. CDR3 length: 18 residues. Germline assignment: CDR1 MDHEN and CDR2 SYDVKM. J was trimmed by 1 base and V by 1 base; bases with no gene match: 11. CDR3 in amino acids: CASSLYAGYTGGNTEAFF. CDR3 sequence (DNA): TGTGCCAGCAGTTTATACGCGGGCTACACAGGGGGGAACACTGAAGCTTTCTTT.

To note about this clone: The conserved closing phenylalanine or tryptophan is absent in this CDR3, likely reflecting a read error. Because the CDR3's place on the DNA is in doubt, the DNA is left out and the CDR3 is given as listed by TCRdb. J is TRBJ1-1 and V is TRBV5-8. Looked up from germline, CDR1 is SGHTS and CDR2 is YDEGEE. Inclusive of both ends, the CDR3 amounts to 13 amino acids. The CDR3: CASSFSYFRAGRT.

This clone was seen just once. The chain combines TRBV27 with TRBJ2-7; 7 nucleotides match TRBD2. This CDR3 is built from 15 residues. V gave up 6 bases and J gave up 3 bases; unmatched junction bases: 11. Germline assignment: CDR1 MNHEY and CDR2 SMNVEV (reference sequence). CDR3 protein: CASSGTGLVLYEQYF. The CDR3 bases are TGTGCCAGCAGCGGCACCGGACTAGTTCTCTACGAGCAGTACTTC.

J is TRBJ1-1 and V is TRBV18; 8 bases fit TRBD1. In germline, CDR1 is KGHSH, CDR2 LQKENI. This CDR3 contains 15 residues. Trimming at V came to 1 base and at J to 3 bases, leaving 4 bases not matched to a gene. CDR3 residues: CASSPQTGVDTEAFF. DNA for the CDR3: TGTGCCAGCTCACCACAGACAGGGGTGGACACTGAAGCTTTCTTT.

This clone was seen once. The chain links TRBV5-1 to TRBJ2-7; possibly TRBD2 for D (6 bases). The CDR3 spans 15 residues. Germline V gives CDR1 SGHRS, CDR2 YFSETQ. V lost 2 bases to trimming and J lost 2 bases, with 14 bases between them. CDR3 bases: TGCGCCAGCAGCTTTCTGCGGGACCGAACCTACGAGCAGTACTTC. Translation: CASSFLRDRTYEQYF.

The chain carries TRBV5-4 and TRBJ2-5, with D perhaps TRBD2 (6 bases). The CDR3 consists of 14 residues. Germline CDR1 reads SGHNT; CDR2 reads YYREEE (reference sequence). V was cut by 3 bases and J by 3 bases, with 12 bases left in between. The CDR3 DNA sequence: TGTGCCAGCAGCTCGGGGGACTCGGAAGAGACCCAGTACTTC. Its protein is CASSSGDSEETQYF.

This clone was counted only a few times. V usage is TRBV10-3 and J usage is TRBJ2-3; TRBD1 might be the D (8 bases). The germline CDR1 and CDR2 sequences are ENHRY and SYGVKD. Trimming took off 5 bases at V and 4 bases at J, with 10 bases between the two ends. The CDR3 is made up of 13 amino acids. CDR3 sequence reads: CAISTGGADTQYF. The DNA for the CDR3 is TGTGCCATCAGTACAGGGGGGGCAGATACGCAGTATTTT.

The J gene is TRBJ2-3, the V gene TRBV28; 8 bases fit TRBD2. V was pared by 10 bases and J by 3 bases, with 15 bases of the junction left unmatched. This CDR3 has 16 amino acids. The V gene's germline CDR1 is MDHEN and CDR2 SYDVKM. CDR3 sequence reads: CAIASYSGRGTDTQYF. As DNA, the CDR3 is TGTGCCATCGCATCCTACAGCGGGAGAGGGACAGATACGCAGTATTTT.

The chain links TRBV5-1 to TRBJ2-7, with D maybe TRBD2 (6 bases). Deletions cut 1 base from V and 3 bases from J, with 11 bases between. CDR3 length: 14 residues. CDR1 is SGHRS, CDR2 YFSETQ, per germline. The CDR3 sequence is CASSLTGGFYEQYF. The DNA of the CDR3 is TGCGCCAGCAGCTTGACTGGGGGGTTCTACGAGCAGTACTTC.

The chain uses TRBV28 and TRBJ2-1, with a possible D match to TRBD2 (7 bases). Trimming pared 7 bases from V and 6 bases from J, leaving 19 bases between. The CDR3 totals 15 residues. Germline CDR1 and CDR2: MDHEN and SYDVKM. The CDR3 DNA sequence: TGTGCCAGCATGTCCCCCGAGGGGGGGACCAATGAGCAGTTCTTC. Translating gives CASMSPEGGTNEQFF.

The CDR3 nucleotides are TGTGCCTGGAGGGAACAGGCAAACATTCAGTACTTC. This encodes CAWREQANIQYF. This chain uses TRBV30 with TRBJ2-4, with D possibly being TRBD1 (5 bases). Trimming cost V 3 bases and J 6 bases, with 9 bases left between them. This CDR3 has 12 residues. Per the germline V gene, CDR1 is GTSNPN and CDR2 is SVGIG (reference sequence).

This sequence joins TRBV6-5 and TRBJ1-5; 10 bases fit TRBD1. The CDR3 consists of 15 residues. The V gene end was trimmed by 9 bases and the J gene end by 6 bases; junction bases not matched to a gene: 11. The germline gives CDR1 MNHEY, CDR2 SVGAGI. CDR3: CASHSGQGNVQPQHF. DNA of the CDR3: TGTGCCAGTCATTCGGGACAGGGGAATGTTCAGCCCCAGCATTTT.

The chain's CDR3 is CASSFPATGVATNEKLFF. In DNA form, the CDR3 reads TGTGCCAGCAGTTTCCCCGCTACAGGGGTCGCAACTAATGAAAAACTGTTTTTT. This chain connects TRBV28 to TRBJ1-4, with 7 bases lining up with TRBD1. The germline CDR1 and CDR2 sequences are MDHEN and SYDVKM. The length of the CDR3 is 18 residues. V was clipped by 3 bases and J by 0 bases; unmatched bases: 10.

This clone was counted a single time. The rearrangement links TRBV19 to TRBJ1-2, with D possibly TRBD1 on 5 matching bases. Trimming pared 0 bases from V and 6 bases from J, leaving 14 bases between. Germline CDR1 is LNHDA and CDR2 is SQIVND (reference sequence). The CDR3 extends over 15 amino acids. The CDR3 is CASSIDMRQKNGYTF. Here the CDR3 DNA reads TGTGCCAGTAGTATAGATATGCGACAGAAGAATGGCTACACCTTC.

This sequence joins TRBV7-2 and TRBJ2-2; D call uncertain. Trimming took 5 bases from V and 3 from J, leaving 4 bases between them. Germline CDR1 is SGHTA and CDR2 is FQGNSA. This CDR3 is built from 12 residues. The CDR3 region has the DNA TGTGCCAGCAGCACTTACACCGGGGAGCTGTTTTTT. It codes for CASSTYTGELFF.

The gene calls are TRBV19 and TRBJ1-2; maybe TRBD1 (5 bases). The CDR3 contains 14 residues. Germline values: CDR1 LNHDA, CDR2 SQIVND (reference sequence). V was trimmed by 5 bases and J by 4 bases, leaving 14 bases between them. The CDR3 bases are TGTGCCAGTAGTTCGGGCAGGGTGAGCTATGGCTACACCTTC. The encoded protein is CASSSGRVSYGYTF.

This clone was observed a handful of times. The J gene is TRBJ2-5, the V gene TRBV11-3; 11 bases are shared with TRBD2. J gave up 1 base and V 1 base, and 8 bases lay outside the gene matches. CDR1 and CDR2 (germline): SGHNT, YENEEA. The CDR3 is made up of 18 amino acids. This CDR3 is CASSLGSGLADRQETQYF. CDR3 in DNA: TGTGCCAGCAGCTTAGGCTCGGGACTAGCGGATCGCCAAGAGACCCAGTACTTC.